Given below is one TCR beta chain in context. Its target is not known. This CDR3 has 14 amino acids. Germline V gene sequence: CDR1 SQVTM, CDR2 ANQGSEA. V was clipped by 6 bases and J by 3 bases; unmatched bases: 8. At collection, donors were nominally healthy, but unrecorded immune exposures were probable. This record comes from a study of cytomegalovirus exposure and HLA in healthy donors. Overall study: Assignment to the Caucasian-associated ancestry cluster applied to around 76% of the 300 to 500 genotyped donors.

Study-wide results and limits: TCR beta sequences reportedly predicted the HLA-A and HLA-B alleles of most subjects accurately. HLA alleles were associated with 17,000 or so TCR beta sequences in a later analysis at 0.05 false discovery rate.

The PCR ran on 60 Vbeta and 13 Jbeta primers. The table came from immunoSEQ multiplex PCR; TCRdb's copy has only in-frame clones and leaves some out. The repertoire has about 160,000 clones, approximately 70% of them found once; the top ten carry roughly 4.5%. This receptor was obtained from a man younger than 35 in good health and CMV-seropositive. The material sequenced was PBMCs. V usage is TRBV29-1 and J usage is TRBJ1-5; 7 nucleotides match TRBD1. The CDR3 reads CSVSPGQFNQPQHF. The CDR3 nucleotides are TGCAGCGTCTCCCCGGGACAGTTCAATCAGCCCCAGCATTTT.